The 26 T cell receptor beta chains listed next were all sequenced from one sample in a study of Ad26.COV2.S vaccination and SARS-CoV-2 variants. As to treatment: around 19 received Ad26.COV2.S at low or high dose, single or two shots; roughly five received placebo; per-sample allocation not given. Sampling took place 63 days after the first vaccine or placebo injection. Sequenced by immunoSEQ multiplex PCR; TCRdb stores in-frame clones only, minus some. Of roughly 510,000 clones in the sample, roughly 85% were seen once. Specimen: peripheral blood, collected in a trial of Ad26.COV2.S vaccine versus placebo. The receptors were sampled from a person between 18 and 59 years old who received the Ad26.COV2.S COVID-19 vaccine or a placebo.

V and J are TRBV28 and TRBJ1-1; TRBD1 agrees at 8 bases. The CDR3 loop spans 15 amino acids. The V segment lost 4 bases and the J segment 3 bases; nucleotides outside the gene matches: 7. Germline CDR1 MDHEN, CDR2 SYDVKM. DNA for the CDR3: TGTGCCAGCAGTTCCCCGCAGGGGGCGGACACTGAAGCTTTCTTT. Residues: CASSSPQGADTEAFF.

V is TRBV30 and J is TRBJ2-3, with D possibly being TRBD1 or TRBD2 (5 bases each). The germline V gene has CDR1 GTSNPN and CDR2 SVGIG (reference sequence). CDR3 length equals 10 residues. V dropped 5 bases and J dropped 8 bases, with 8 bases sitting between them. DNA of the CDR3: TGTGCCTGGGGGGGTCGTACGCAGTATTTT. Translated: CAWGGRTQYF.

This chain joins TRBV6-1 and TRBJ1-2; D is unresolved. Germline CDR1 is MNHNS and CDR2 is SASEGT. The CDR3 loop spans 12 amino acids. V lost 2 bases and J 7 bases, leaving 8 bases between the germline ends. Written as DNA, the CDR3 is TGTGCCAGCAGTGAACGGGAGACTGGCTACACCTTC. As protein: CASSERETGYTF.

There are a few counts of this clone. This chain connects TRBV19 to TRBJ2-2; the D gene is possibly TRBD2 (5 bases). V lost 6 bases and J 1 base, leaving 15 bases between the germline ends. Germline loops: CDR1 LNHDA, CDR2 SQIVND (reference sequence). This CDR3 comprises 16 residues. CDR3 protein: CASRRAGVGNTGELFF. CDR3 sequence (DNA): TGTGCCAGTAGGCGGGCCGGGGTTGGGAACACCGGGGAGCTGTTTTTT.

Points on this clone: Other DNA sequences within the sample encode an identical CDR3. The chain links TRBV6-2 or TRBV6-3 to TRBJ2-7, with D possibly matching TRBD2 (5 bases). The CDR3 is 12 amino acids. Germline values: CDR1 MNHEY, CDR2 SVGEGT. Trimming removed 5 bases at V and 4 bases at J, with 9 bases between. The DNA for the CDR3 is TGTGCCAGCAGTGCTAGCAGTTACGAGCAGTACTTC. The encoded protein is CASSASSYEQYF.

CDR3 bases: TGTGCCAGCAGACACAGGGCGGGGGCTCCCTACGAGCAGTACTTC. Protein: CASRHRAGAPYEQYF. The J gene is TRBJ2-7, the V gene TRBV6-5; a weak D match, TRBD2 (7 bases). Trimming shortened V by 6 bases and J by 2 bases, and 17 bases separated the two germline ends. Germline V lookup: CDR1 MNHEY, CDR2 SVGAGI. This CDR3 contains 15 residues.

V gene TRBV24-1 combines with J gene TRBJ2-1, with D tentatively TRBD2 (6 bases). The V gene's germline CDR1 is KGHDR and CDR2 SFDVKD. V lost 4 bases, J lost 3 bases, and 15 bases lay in between. This CDR3 has 16 amino acids. The DNA of the CDR3 is TGTGCCACCAGTGACCCCCGGGACTCCCTCTACAATGAGCAGTTCTTC. Translation gives CATSDPRDSLYNEQFF.

The CDR3, as DNA: TGTGCCAGCAGCCAACTCCAGGGGGCCGGGGAGCTGTTTTTT. Its protein product is CASSQLQGAGELFF. The chain combines TRBV3-1 (or the pseudogene TRBV3-2) with TRBJ2-2, with TRBD1 identical over 7 bases. This CDR3 has 14 amino acids. The germline V gene has CDR1 LGHDT and CDR2 YNNKEL (reference sequence). With V trimmed by 2 bases and J by 6 bases, 3 bases remained unmatched.

This chain links TRBV29-1 with TRBJ1-2, with D possibly TRBD1 on 5 matching bases. The V gene's germline CDR1 is SQVTM and CDR2 ANQGSEA. The V end lost 7 bases, the J end lost 0 bases, and 18 bases lay between the germline ends. The CDR3 spans 15 residues. The CDR3 DNA sequence: TGCAGCGCCGACAGAGCAGCAGGTTCTAACTATGGCTACACCTTC. Amino acid sequence: CSADRAAGSNYGYTF.

This chain uses TRBV18 with TRBJ2-6, with unresolved D. Deletions cut 2 bases from V and 0 bases from J, with 11 bases between. Per germline, CDR1 KGHSH and CDR2 LQKENI. The length of the CDR3 is 17 residues. CDR3 protein: CASSPGHGSSGANVLTF. CDR3 bases: TGTGCCAGCTCACCAGGTCACGGGTCCTCTGGGGCCAACGTCCTGACTTTC.

J is TRBJ2-5 and V is TRBV28; D gene unclear. V was shortened by 7 bases and J by 5 bases, with 11 bases between the two germline ends. Germline V gene lookup returns CDR1 MDHEN and CDR2 SYDVKM. The length of the CDR3 is 12 residues. The CDR3 reads CASTGEAETQYF. In nucleotides, the CDR3 is TGTGCCAGCACGGGCGAGGCGGAGACCCAGTACTTC.

The chain employs TRBV24-1 and TRBJ2-1; 9 positions match TRBD2. V gave up 4 bases and J gave up 3 bases; unmatched junction bases: 12. The CDR3 spans 18 residues. Germline assignment: CDR1 KGHDR and CDR2 SFDVKD. The CDR3 is CATSDPVSAGGDYNEQFF. In nucleotides, the CDR3 is TGTGCCACCAGTGACCCGGTTTCCGCGGGGGGGGACTACAATGAGCAGTTCTTC.

J is TRBJ2-3 and V is TRBV9; TRBD2 agrees at 7 bases. The CDR3 spans 14 residues. V was pared by 4 bases and J by 1 base, with 3 bases of the junction left unmatched. The germline V gene encodes CDR1 SGDLS and CDR2 YYNGEE. The CDR3 spells CASSLGRGTDTQYF. The CDR3 nucleotides read TGTGCCAGCAGCCTAGGGAGGGGCACAGATACGCAGTATTTT.

The rearrangement links TRBV2 to TRBJ2-1; TRBD2 aligns across 9 bases. The CDR3 is made up of 16 amino acids. V shed 10 bases and J 10 bases; nucleotides not matched to a gene: 20. Germline CDR1 SNHLY, CDR2 FYNNEI. Here the CDR3 reads CAKGGAGGPYDGEQFF. CDR3 nucleotide sequence: TGTGCCAAGGGGGGAGCGGGAGGCCCATACGACGGGGAGCAGTTCTTC.

The chain has TRBV3-1 (or the pseudogene TRBV3-2) and TRBJ1-6; 8 nucleotides match TRBD1. Germline CDR1 LGHDT, CDR2 YNNKEL (reference sequence). V lost 4 bases and J lost 10; bases outside the gene matches: 9. The CDR3 covers 15 residues. The CDR3 loop reads CASSPPRGPGSPLHF. Here the CDR3 DNA reads TGTGCCAGCAGCCCACCCAGGGGGCCTGGATCACCCCTCCACTTT.

J is TRBJ2-7 and V is TRBV6-5; TRBD1 might be the D (6 bases). Germline loops: CDR1 MNHEY, CDR2 SVGAGI. This CDR3 has 15 amino acids. With 6 bases removed from V and 2 bases from J, the gap between germline ends came to 17 bases. CDR3 amino acids: CASRAAGQPPYEQYF. The CDR3 coding sequence is TGTGCCAGCAGGGCAGCCGGACAGCCTCCCTACGAGCAGTACTTC.

The rearrangement links TRBV11-3 to TRBJ2-3; maybe TRBD1 (6 bases). CDR3 length: 14 residues. Germline CDR1 is SGHNT and CDR2 is YENEEA. Trimming stripped 3 bases from V and 4 bases from J, with 11 bases between. The CDR3 DNA is TGTGCCAGCAGCTTTCAGGGGAACGCAGATACGCAGTATTTT. Residues: CASSFQGNADTQYF. Together with reference TRBV11-3 and TRBJ2-3, the CDR3 gives the full variable domain: EAGVVQSPRYKIIEKKQPVAFWCNPISGHNTLYWYLQNLGQGPELLIRYENEEAVDDSQLPKDRFSAERLKGVDSTLKIQPAELGDSAVYLCASSFQGNADTQYFGPGTRLTVL.

This chain connects TRBV28 to TRBJ2-7, with 7 positions matching TRBD1. Trimming removed 7 bases from V and 3 bases from J; junction bases left unmatched: 6. Germline CDR1 is MDHEN and CDR2 is SYDVKM. The CDR3 length is 13 residues. The CDR3 coding sequence is TGTGCCAGCACCCTGACAGGGTACTACGAGCAGTACTTC. The encoded protein is CASTLTGYYEQYF.

The rearrangement joins TRBV27 to TRBJ1-3, with 10 nucleotides matching TRBD1. Germline CDR1 is MNHEY and CDR2 is SMNVEV (reference sequence). The CDR3 extends over 18 amino acids. V shed 7 bases and J 0 bases; nucleotides not matched to a gene: 12. The CDR3 region has the DNA TGTGCCAGCACCGTATGGGGGACAGGGGTTGACTCTGGAAACACCATATATTTT. This sequence encodes CASTVWGTGVDSGNTIYF.

The chain employs TRBV9 and TRBJ2-3; D remains ambiguous. Germline V CDR1 and CDR2: SGDLS, YYNGEE. The V end was cut by 3 bases, the J end by 7 bases, with 6 bases between. This CDR3 comprises 11 residues. DNA for the CDR3: TGTGCCAGCAGCGCGAGTAATACGCAGTATTTT. Residues: CASSASNTQYF.

This clone was counted between two and nine times. The chain joins TRBV27 to TRBJ1-3; 7 bases fit TRBD1. The trim removed 5 bases at V and 0 bases at J, leaving 16 bases unmatched. The CDR3 is 19 residues long. CDR1 MNHEY and CDR2 SMNVEV come from the germline V gene (reference sequence). This CDR3 reads CASSPAPGRQGVSGNTIYF. CDR3 nucleotides: TGTGCCAGCAGTCCCGCCCCGGGGCGACAGGGAGTCTCTGGAAACACCATATATTTT.

This chain joins TRBV7-2 and TRBJ2-1; perhaps TRBD2 as D (7 bases). The length of the CDR3 is 15 residues. With 4 bases removed from V and 6 bases from J, the gap between germline ends came to 16 bases. Germline CDR1 SGHTA, CDR2 FQGNSA. CDR3 nucleotide sequence: TGTGCCAGCAGCTGGGGGGGCGGTTACACCAATGAGCAGTTCTTC. Translation gives CASSWGGGYTNEQFF.

The rearrangement links TRBV7-2 to TRBJ2-7, with 11 bases aligning to TRBD2. With 2 bases clipped from V and 7 bases from J, the junction kept 7 bases outside the gene matches. This CDR3 spans 15 amino acids. CDR1 and CDR2 from the germline V gene are SGHTA and FQGNSA. This CDR3 reads CASSLSVAGGPEQYF. Here the CDR3 DNA reads TGTGCCAGCAGCTTATCTGTAGCGGGAGGGCCAGAGCAGTACTTC.

The chain has TRBV27 and TRBJ1-2, with D maybe TRBD1 (6 bases). V gave up 5 bases and J gave up 8 bases, with 12 bases separating them. The CDR3 length is 12 residues. Germline V gene data show CDR1 as MNHEY and CDR2 as SMNVEV (reference sequence). This chain's CDR3 is CASSKGDRGYTF. The CDR3 nucleotides read TGTGCCAGCAGTAAGGGGGATAGGGGCTACACCTTC.

The CDR3 region is CASTGGWGYTEAFF. The CDR3 DNA is TGTGCCAGTACAGGGGGCTGGGGCTACACTGAAGCTTTCTTT. The chain links TRBV19 to TRBJ1-1, with 8 nucleotides matching TRBD1. In germline, CDR1 is LNHDA, CDR2 SQIVND (reference sequence). This CDR3 is built from 14 residues. V shed 7 bases, J shed 3 bases, and the junction held 7 bases outside the gene matches.

CDR3 coding DNA: TGTGCCAGCACCCCGGGACAGGGACCCCGGTCACCCCTCCACTTT. Protein: CASTPGQGPRSPLHF. V and J are TRBV9 and TRBJ1-6; TRBD1 agrees at 9 bases. CDR3 size: 15 residues. Germline trimming cut 6 bases from V and 10 bases from J; bases unmatched to any gene: 11. Germline values: CDR1 SGDLS, CDR2 YYNGEE.